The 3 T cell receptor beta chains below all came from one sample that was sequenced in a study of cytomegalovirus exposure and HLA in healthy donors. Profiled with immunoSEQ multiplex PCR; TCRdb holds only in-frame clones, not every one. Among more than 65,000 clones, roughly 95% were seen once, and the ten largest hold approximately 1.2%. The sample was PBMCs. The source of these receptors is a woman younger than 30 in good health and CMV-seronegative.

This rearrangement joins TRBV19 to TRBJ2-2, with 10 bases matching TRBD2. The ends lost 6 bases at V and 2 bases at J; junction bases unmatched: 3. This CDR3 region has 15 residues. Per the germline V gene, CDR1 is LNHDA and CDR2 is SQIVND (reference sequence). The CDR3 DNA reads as TGTGCCAGTAGCTTAGCGGGAGGAAACACCGGGGAGCTGTTTTTT. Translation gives CASSLAGGNTGELFF. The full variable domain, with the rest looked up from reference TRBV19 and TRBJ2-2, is DGGITQSPKYLFRKEGQNVTLSCEQNLNHDAMYWYRQDPGQGLRLIYYSQIVNDFQKGDIAEGYSVSREKKESFPLTVTSAQKNPTAFYLCASSLAGGNTGELFFGEGSRLTVL.

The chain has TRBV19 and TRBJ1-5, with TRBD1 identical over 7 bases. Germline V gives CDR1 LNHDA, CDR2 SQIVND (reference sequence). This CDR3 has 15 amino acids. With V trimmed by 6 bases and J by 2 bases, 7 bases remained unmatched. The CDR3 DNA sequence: TGTGCCAGTAGCTGGACCGGACAGGGCAATCAGCCCCAGCATTTT. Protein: CASSWTGQGNQPQHF.

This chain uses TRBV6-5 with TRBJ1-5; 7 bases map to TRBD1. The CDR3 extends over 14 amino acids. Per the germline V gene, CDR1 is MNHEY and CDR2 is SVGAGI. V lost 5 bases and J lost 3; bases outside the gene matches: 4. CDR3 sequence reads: CASSGDSPNQPQHF. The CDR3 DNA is TGTGCCAGCAGTGGGGACAGCCCCAATCAGCCCCAGCATTTT.